Listed below are T cell receptor beta chains from one sample, sequenced in a study of T cell repertoires in cytomegalovirus infection. TCRdb reanalysed the reads using MiXCR and keeps one entry per CDR3 protein. This sample yields roughly 800,000 distinct CDR3 sequences, of which almost 30% are seen a single time; over 10% belongs to the top ten. No cognate antigen is known for these TCRs. Sequencing used cultured CD8+ T cells from PBMCs, obtained from culture after CMV antigen stimulation. These receptors were obtained from a human donor in good health (CMV status not recorded). Some clones in this sample may be carry-over from other donors' samples. Each CDR3 is given with its conserved first and last residue. The order of the fields is V gene, clone size, D gene, J gene, CDR3 protein, CDR3 DNA. D genes are given only for firm matches. Part of the rows lack a size; the others show once, few, many or a class for expanded clones.

>TRBV27|NA|NA|TRBJ2-3
CASSLRGPRDTQYF
TGTGCCAGCAGTTTACGTGGGCCCAGAGATACGCAGTATTTT
>TRBV2|few|NA|TRBJ1-1
CARTENTEAFF
TGTGCCAGGACAGAGAACACTGAAGCTTTCTTT
>TRBV2|NA|TRBD1|TRBJ2-2
CASTPPLAGGGDGELFF
TGTGCCAGCACCCCTCCCTTGGCAGGGGGCGGAGACGGGGAGCTGTTTTTT
>TRBV7-2|many|TRBD2|TRBJ2-3
CASSNSGGAGDTQYF
TGTGCCAGCAGCAATAGCGGGGGGGCAGGAGATACGCAGTATTTT
>TRBV7-6|NA|NA|TRBJ2-5
CASSLASRNQYF
TGTGCCAGCAGCTTAGCTAGTCGGAACCAGTACTTC
>TRBV7-9|many|NA|TRBJ2-1
CASSLGLDNEQFF
TGTGCCAGCAGCTTAGGATTAGACAATGAGCAGTTCTTC
>TRBV9|NA|NA|TRBJ1-1
CASSGGAKAEAFF
TGTGCCAGCAGCGGGGGGGCGAAGGCTGAAGCTTTCTTT
>TRBV2|NA|NA|TRBJ1-1
CASSDSGLNTEAFF
TGTGCCAGCAGTGATTCAGGGCTGAACACTGAAGCTTTCTTT
>TRBV27|NA|NA|TRBJ2-1
CASSSAGPLLNEQFF
TGTGCCAGCAGTTCAGCCGGTCCCCTATTGAATGAGCAGTTCTTC
>TRBV19|NA|NA|TRBJ2-1
CASSIRRLYNEQFF
TGTGCCAGTAGTATAAGGAGACTGTACAATGAGCAGTTCTTC
>TRBV20-1|few|NA|TRBJ2-1
CSAEKGYEQFF
TGCAGTGCAGAGAAAGGGTACGAGCAGTTCTTC
>TRBV7-6|few|NA|TRBJ2-1
CASSPDGGGFRVNEQFF
TGTGCCAGCAGCCCGGACGGTGGTGGCTTTCGGGTCAATGAGCAGTTCTTC
>TRBV6-5|NA|TRBD2|TRBJ2-7
CASSYSASGGLEQYF
TGTGCCAGCAGTTACTCGGCTAGCGGGGGCCTCGAGCAGTACTTC
>TRBV4-1|few|TRBD1|TRBJ1-5
CASSTGAGQPQHF
TGCGCCAGCAGCACAGGGGCTGGTCAGCCCCAGCATTTT
>TRBV12-3/TRBV12-4|many|NA|TRBJ1-1
CASRVRLGALDTEAFF
TGTGCCAGCAGAGTTAGGTTGGGGGCTCTGGACACTGAAGCTTTCTTT
>TRBV7-9|NA|NA|TRBJ1-1
CASSTRQNTEAFF
TGTGCCAGCAGCACCAGACAGAACACTGAAGCTTTCTTT
>TRBV19|NA|NA|TRBJ1-1
CASSSYPGMNTEAFF
TGTGCCAGTAGTAGCTATCCCGGGATGAACACTGAAGCTTTCTTT
>TRBV11-1|NA|NA|TRBJ1-3
CASSPGLGNTIYF
TGTGCCAGCAGCCCGGGACTGGGAAACACCATATATTTT
>TRBV7-9|many|NA|TRBJ2-5
CASSLGGGAWTQYF
TGTGCCAGCAGCTTAGGCGGGGGCGCGTGGACCCAGTACTTC
>TRBV7-6|few|TRBD2|TRBJ2-3
CASSLARRGGFADTQYF
TGTGCCAGCAGCTTAGCCCGGCGGGGGGGTTTCGCAGATACGCAGTATTTT
>TRBV6-5|few|NA|TRBJ1-5
CASSYGRPHEQPQHF
TGTGCCAGCAGTTACGGCAGGCCCCATGAGCAGCCCCAGCATTTT
>TRBV6-5|few|TRBD1|TRBJ2-3
CASSYSSPGQGYTDTQYF
TGTGCCAGCAGTTACTCAAGCCCGGGACAGGGGTACACAGATACGCAGTATTTT
>TRBV6-6|NA|NA|TRBJ2-7
CASRMAGGTYEQYF
TGTGCCAGCCGCATGGCAGGCGGAACCTACGAGCAGTACTTC
>TRBV6-2/TRBV6-3|few|TRBD2|TRBJ2-1
CASSPSGGNNEQFF
TGTGCCAGCTCTCCTAGCGGGGGGAATAATGAGCAGTTCTTC
>TRBV11-2|NA|NA|TRBJ2-5
CASTVGRGLLGETQYF
TGTGCCAGCACCGTTGGTAGAGGGTTATTAGGAGAGACCCAGTACTTC